A selection of T cell receptor beta chains follows, all from one sample in a study of identical twins. TCRdb re-analysed the 5' RACE reads in MiXCR, keeping a single row per CDR3 protein. The table lists under 500,000 distinct CDR3 sequences, roughly an eighth of them singletons. The same data also contributed to another study, on yellow fever vaccine responses in identical twins.

Specimen: CD4+ T cells sorted from blood. The receptors here all came from a woman under 30 in good health. The conserved cysteine and the conserved F or W are not part of the CDR3 here. The order of the fields is D gene, V gene, CDR3 protein. A D gene is named only where the DNA matches it firmly.

. TRBV7-2 ASSYGQPYEQY
. TRBV11-2 ASSYGRGIAGELF
TRBD1 TRBV7-9 ASSFAGGNYGYT
TRBD2 TRBV7-3 ASSALAGGPQTQY
TRBD2 TRBV28 ASSSQTSGGTYEQY
TRBD1 TRBV12-3/TRBV12-4 ASSFGQGYQPQH
TRBD1 TRBV20-1 SATDRGDGTQY
. TRBV28 ASSSGTEHDEQY
TRBD1 TRBV5-1 ASSPVLTGVDYYNEQF
TRBD1 TRBV6-5 ASSYQDRGNEQY
TRBD1 TRBV5-1 ASSTGQVEGYT
TRBD2 TRBV11-2 ASSFGASGGLRETQY
. TRBV2 ASTRGAGGETQY
TRBD2 TRBV27 ASRWLAGGSTGELF
TRBD1 TRBV6-2/TRBV6-3 ASSYSTGWAYNEQF
. TRBV6-5 ASSYGWGYEQY
TRBD1 TRBV5-1 ASDPGQKNTGELF
. TRBV4-2 ASSQQGGVTQY
. TRBV19 ASSSPGNQPQH
. TRBV6-2/TRBV6-3 ASSYGFYGYT
TRBD2 TRBV7-3 ASSSVSGGKNNEQF
TRBD2 TRBV5-6 ASSLVLAGGPSSTDTQY
. TRBV5-1 ASRYRFPVHHTGELF
TRBD1 TRBV5-1 ASSLGQGWTEAF
. TRBV28 ASATRYKGETQY
. TRBV29-1 SGSLNTEAF
TRBD2 TRBV5-5 ASNPAGGNTQY
. TRBV20-1 SAPGPYQETQY
. TRBV7-3 ASSLLQSSEAF
TRBD1 TRBV5-4 ASSTGQIRLEYTQY
TRBD1 TRBV25-1 ASSEGTGTGITGELF
TRBD2 TRBV6-5 ASSYLAGGYTDTQY
. TRBV5-5 ASSWIVRDRPYEQY
. TRBV29-1 SARGSGADF
TRBD2 TRBV19 ASSIDTGTIIPGELF
. TRBV4-2 ASSDRSGTDTQY
. TRBV6-2/TRBV6-3 ASSDRNEQF
. TRBV12-3/TRBV12-4 ASGPTPPRTTEQF
TRBD1 TRBV7-9 ASSPTGGINEQY
TRBD2 TRBV5-1 ASSRWTSSDTQY
. TRBV29-1 SVGRGVGYNEQF
. TRBV6-5 ASSYGGVVGGYT
TRBD2 TRBV5-6 ASSLAGTSGAYNEQF
. TRBV4-1 ASSQVSTGSNQPQH